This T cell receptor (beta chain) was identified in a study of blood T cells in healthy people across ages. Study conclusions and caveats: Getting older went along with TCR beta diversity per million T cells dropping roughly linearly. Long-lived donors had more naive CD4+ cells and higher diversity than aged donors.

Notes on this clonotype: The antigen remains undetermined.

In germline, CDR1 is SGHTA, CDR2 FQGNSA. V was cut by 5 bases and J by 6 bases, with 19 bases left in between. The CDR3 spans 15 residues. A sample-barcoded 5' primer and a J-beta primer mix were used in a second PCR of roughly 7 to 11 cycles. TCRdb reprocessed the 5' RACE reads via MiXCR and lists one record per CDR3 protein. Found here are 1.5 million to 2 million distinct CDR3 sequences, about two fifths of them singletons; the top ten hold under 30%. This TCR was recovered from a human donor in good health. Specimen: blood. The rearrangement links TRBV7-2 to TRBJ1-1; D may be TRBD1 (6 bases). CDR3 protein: CASSLRSGGLAEAFF. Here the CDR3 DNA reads TGTGCCAGCAGCCTACGCTCGGGGGGGCTAGCTGAAGCTTTCTTT.